This T cell receptor (beta chain) derives from a study of PD-1 blockade in classical Hodgkin lymphoma. Clones were sequenced by immunoSEQ multiplex PCR, and TCRdb holds only the in-frame ones, with some missing. The sample lists approximately 28,000 clones, more than 60% occurring once. CDR1 is MNHEY, CDR2 SVGAGI, per germline. V was clipped by 4 bases and J by 8 bases, with 11 bases between them. The CDR3 consists of 12 residues. Time point of the sample: cycle 4 day 1 (C4D1), after 5 to 7 weeks of nivolumab. Every patient relapsed after autologous stem cell transplantation, and brentuximab vedotin exposure varied. The study purified CD4+ T cells from thawed PBMCs using magnetic negative selection.

This sequence originates from a human donor with classical Hodgkin lymphoma. Sequencing used CD4+ T cells from blood, obtained before the fourth cycle of nivolumab. The chain links TRBV6-5 to TRBJ1-2; a possible D gene is TRBD1 (5 bases). CDR3 in DNA: TGTGCCAGCAGTTTAAGGGGTTTGGGCTACACCTTC. It specifies CASSLRGLGYTF.